This TCR beta chain was obtained from a study of cytomegalovirus exposure and HLA in healthy donors. Across the whole study: Early release data held tens of millions of unique TCRs from HLA-typed donors.

13 Jbeta primers and 60 Vbeta primers were used for the PCR. TCRdb's table, derived via immunoSEQ multiplex PCR, lists solely in-frame clones and lacks some. Here the sample spans some 120,000 clones, 82% being singletons. V shed 3 bases and J 5 bases; nucleotides not matched to a gene: 6. Germline V CDR1 and CDR2: MGHDK, SYGVNS. The CDR3 length is 14 residues. The study sampled nominally healthy donors, though unrecorded immune exposures were likely. Study-wide findings and caveats: The records held CMV serostatus as the only immune exposure information. Researchers reported that a few CMV-associated chains were confirmed in vitro as CMV antigen-specific.

Comment on this clone: Its target is not known.

The chain has TRBV25-1 and TRBJ2-7, with 8 bases matching TRBD1. Source material: PBMCs. This receptor was obtained from a male donor in good health and CMV-seropositive. The CDR3 bases are TGTGCCAGCAGTGAGCAGGGGGCCATGAACGAGCAGTACTTC. Translating gives CASSEQGAMNEQYF.